A selection of T cell receptor beta chains follows, all from one sample in a study of cytomegalovirus exposure and HLA in healthy donors. Assay used: immunoSEQ multiplex PCR; TCRdb lists only in-frame clones, some missing. The data hold roughly 150,000 clones, with more than 70% observed a single time. The sample taken for sequencing was PBMCs. Every receptor here comes from a male donor in good health and CMV-seronegative. Both conserved end residues are part of each CDR3. The D gene is left open where the match is weak. Rows may omit the clone size; those that give it use once, few, many or a size class.

J gene,clone size,V gene,D gene,CDR3 DNA,CDR3 protein
TRBJ2-5,.,TRBV7-7,TRBD2,TGTGCCAGCAGCGCCGTCAGCGGGATTGGAGAGACCCAGTACTTC,CASSAVSGIGETQYF
TRBJ2-3,.,TRBV2,TRBD2,TGTGCCAGCAGTACGCTAGCGGCCTCCACAGATACGCAGTATTTT,CASSTLAASTDTQYF
TRBJ2-7,.,TRBV5-6,TRBD2,TGTGCCAGCAGCGTAACTAGCGGGGGGGCCGTAGGGCAGTACTTC,CASSVTSGGAVGQYF
TRBJ2-7,few,TRBV6-5,.,TGTGCCAGCAGCCGATCCAGGGTAGCCTACGAGCAGTACTTC,CASSRSRVAYEQYF
TRBJ2-1,.,TRBV5-1,TRBD1,TGCGCCAGCAAGAGGACAGGGGATACCAATGAGCAGTTCTTC,CASKRTGDTNEQFF
TRBJ1-1,.,TRBV28,.,TGTGCCAGCAGTCTAGGGACCTTCAGCGGGGCTGAAGCTTTCTTT,CASSLGTFSGAEAFF
TRBJ2-2,.,TRBV14,TRBD2,TGTGCCAGCAGCCAAGAGGTGGCTAGCGGGAGGGCCCTCGACACCGGGGAGCTGTTTTTT,CASSQEVASGRALDTGELFF
TRBJ2-3,.,TRBV5-1,.,TGCGCCAGCAGCTTGAAGGGGGGGTATGCAGATACGCAGTATTTT,CASSLKGGYADTQYF
TRBJ2-2,.,TRBV14,TRBD2,TGTGCCAGCTGGAGGCTAGCGGGGGGGCGGGGCACCGGGGAGCTGTTTTTT,CASWRLAGGRGTGELFF
TRBJ2-3,few,TRBV30,.,TGTGCCTGGACGCTCAGGGCTAGCACAGATACGCAGTATTTT,CAWTLRASTDTQYF
TRBJ2-7,.,TRBV6-5,TRBD2,TGTGCCAGCAGTTACTCCGGGACTAGCGGTTACGAGCAGTACTTC,CASSYSGTSGYEQYF
TRBJ1-5,.,TRBV2,TRBD1,TGTGCCAGAAGCAGGGGGTCGGGCAATCAGCCCCAGCATTTT,CARSRGSGNQPQHF
TRBJ2-3,.,TRBV11-2,TRBD2,TGTGCCAGCAGCTTAGATTCGACTAGCGGAGCCCCACGGAGGGATACGCAGTATTTT,CASSLDSTSGAPRRDTQYF
TRBJ2-2,.,TRBV6-6,.,TGTGCCAGCAGTTACGGACAGTTCTACACCGGGGAGCTGTTTTTT,CASSYGQFYTGELFF
TRBJ2-7,.,TRBV15,TRBD1,TGTGCCACCAGCAGCGACAGGGGGCTTTACGAGCAGTACTTC,CATSSDRGLYEQYF
TRBJ1-3,.,TRBV5-1,.,TGCGCCAGCAGCTTGGATCGGTTATCTGGAAACACCATATATTTT,CASSLDRLSGNTIYF
TRBJ1-2,.,TRBV7-9,TRBD1,TGTGCCAGCAGCCCGGGGGACAGGGGCGTTGATGGCTACACCTTC,CASSPGDRGVDGYTF
TRBJ1-2,.,TRBV2,.,TGTGCCAGCAAGTATGACAGCAGCTCCAGAGATGGCTACACCTTC,CASKYDSSSRDGYTF
TRBJ2-3,few,TRBV7-2,TRBD2,TGTGCCAGCAGCTCGGGACTAGCTCCGGATACGCAGTATTTT,CASSSGLAPDTQYF
TRBJ2-5,.,TRBV5-6,TRBD2,TGTGCCAGCAGCCGGACTAGCGGGAGAGAGACCCAGTACTTC,CASSRTSGRETQYF
TRBJ2-1,.,TRBV6-4,TRBD1,TGTGCCAGCAGGACTGACAGGGACAATGAGCAGTTCTTC,CASRTDRDNEQFF
TRBJ2-7,.,TRBV6-5,TRBD2,TGTGCCAGCAGTTACAAGGGCGGGGGGGCGATCGAGCAGTACTTC,CASSYKGGGAIEQYF
TRBJ1-2,.,TRBV27,TRBD1,TGTGCCAGCAGGACCACAGGGGGCGGCGGCTACACCTTC,CASRTTGGGGYTF
TRBJ2-1,.,TRBV28,TRBD2,TGTGCCACGAGAATAGCGGGAGGGGAGGGGTTCTTC,CATRIAGGEGFF
TRBJ2-7,.,TRBV10-3,TRBD1,TGTGCCATCAGTGAGCAGACAGGGTTACGGTACGAGCAGTACTTC,CAISEQTGLRYEQYF
TRBJ2-3,.,TRBV6-6,.,TGTGCCAGCTCCCTAGGGGGTGGGTGGGATACGCAGTATTTT,CASSLGGGWDTQYF
TRBJ2-1,.,TRBV6-5,TRBD1,TGTGCCAGCAGGGACAGGGGGACCTACAATGAGCAGTTCTTC,CASRDRGTYNEQFF
TRBJ1-6,.,TRBV2,.,TGTGCCAGCAGTGGAGAATACGCGCCCCTCCACTTT,CASSGEYAPLHF
TRBJ2-7,.,TRBV29-1,TRBD1,TGCAGCGTGGGGACAGGGGGGGCCTCCTACGAGCAGTACTTC,CSVGTGGASYEQYF
TRBJ1-2,.,TRBV6-6,.,TGTGCCAGCAGTTACTCGATTGACAGAACTGGCTACACCTTC,CASSYSIDRTGYTF
TRBJ2-5,.,TRBV5-1,TRBD2,TGCGCCAGCAGGGACGGGGGGGGAGAGACCCAGTACTTC,CASRDGGGETQYF
TRBJ2-5,.,TRBV9,TRBD2,TGTGCCAGCAGCGTAGCCGCGGGAGGGCAAGGGGAGACCCAGTACTTC,CASSVAAGGQGETQYF
TRBJ2-1,once,TRBV7-2,.,TGTGCCAGCAGCTTTGGGGGGAGTGTGTACAATGAGCAGTTCTTC,CASSFGGSVYNEQFF